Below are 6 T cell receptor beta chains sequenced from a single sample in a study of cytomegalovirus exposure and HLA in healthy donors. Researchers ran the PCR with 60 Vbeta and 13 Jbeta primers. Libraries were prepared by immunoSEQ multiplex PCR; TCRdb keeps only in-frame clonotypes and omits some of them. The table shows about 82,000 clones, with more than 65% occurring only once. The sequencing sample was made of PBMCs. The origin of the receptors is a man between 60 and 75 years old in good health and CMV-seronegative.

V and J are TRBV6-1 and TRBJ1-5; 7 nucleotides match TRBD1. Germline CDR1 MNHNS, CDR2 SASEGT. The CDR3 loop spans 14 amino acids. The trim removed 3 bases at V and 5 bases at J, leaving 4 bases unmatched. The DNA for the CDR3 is TGTGCCAGCAGTGAGGGACAGACGCATCAGCCCCAGCATTTT. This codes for CASSEGQTHQPQHF.

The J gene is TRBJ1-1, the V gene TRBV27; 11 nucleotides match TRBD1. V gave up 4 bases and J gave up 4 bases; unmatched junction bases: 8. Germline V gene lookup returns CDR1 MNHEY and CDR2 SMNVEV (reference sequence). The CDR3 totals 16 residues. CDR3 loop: CASSSGQGAQVTEAFF. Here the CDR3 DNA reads TGTGCCAGCAGTTCCGGACAGGGGGCTCAAGTCACTGAAGCTTTCTTT.

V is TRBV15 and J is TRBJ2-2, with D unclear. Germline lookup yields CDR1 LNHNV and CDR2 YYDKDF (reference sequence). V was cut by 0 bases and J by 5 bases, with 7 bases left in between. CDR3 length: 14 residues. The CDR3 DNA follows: TGTGCCACCAGCAGAGACTCCCTTACCGGGGAGCTGTTTTTT. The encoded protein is CATSRDSLTGELFF.

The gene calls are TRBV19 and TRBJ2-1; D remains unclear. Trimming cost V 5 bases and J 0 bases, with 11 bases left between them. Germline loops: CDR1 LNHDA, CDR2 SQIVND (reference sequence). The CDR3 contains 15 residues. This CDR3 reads CASSEMRSSYNEQFF. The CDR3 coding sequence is TGTGCCAGTAGTGAAATGCGGAGCTCCTACAATGAGCAGTTCTTC.

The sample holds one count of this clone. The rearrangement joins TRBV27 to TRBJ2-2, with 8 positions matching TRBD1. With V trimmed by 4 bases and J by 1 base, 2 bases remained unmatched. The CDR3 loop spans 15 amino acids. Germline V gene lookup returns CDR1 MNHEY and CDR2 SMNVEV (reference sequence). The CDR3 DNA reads TGTGCCAGCAGTTGGGGGACAGGGAACACCGGGGAGCTGTTTTTT. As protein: CASSWGTGNTGELFF.

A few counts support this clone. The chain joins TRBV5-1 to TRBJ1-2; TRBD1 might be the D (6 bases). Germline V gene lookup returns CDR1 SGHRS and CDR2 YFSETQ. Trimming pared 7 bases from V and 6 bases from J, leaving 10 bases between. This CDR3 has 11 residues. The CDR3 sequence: CASATGHGYTF. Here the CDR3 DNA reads TGCGCCAGCGCAACAGGGCATGGCTACACCTTC.